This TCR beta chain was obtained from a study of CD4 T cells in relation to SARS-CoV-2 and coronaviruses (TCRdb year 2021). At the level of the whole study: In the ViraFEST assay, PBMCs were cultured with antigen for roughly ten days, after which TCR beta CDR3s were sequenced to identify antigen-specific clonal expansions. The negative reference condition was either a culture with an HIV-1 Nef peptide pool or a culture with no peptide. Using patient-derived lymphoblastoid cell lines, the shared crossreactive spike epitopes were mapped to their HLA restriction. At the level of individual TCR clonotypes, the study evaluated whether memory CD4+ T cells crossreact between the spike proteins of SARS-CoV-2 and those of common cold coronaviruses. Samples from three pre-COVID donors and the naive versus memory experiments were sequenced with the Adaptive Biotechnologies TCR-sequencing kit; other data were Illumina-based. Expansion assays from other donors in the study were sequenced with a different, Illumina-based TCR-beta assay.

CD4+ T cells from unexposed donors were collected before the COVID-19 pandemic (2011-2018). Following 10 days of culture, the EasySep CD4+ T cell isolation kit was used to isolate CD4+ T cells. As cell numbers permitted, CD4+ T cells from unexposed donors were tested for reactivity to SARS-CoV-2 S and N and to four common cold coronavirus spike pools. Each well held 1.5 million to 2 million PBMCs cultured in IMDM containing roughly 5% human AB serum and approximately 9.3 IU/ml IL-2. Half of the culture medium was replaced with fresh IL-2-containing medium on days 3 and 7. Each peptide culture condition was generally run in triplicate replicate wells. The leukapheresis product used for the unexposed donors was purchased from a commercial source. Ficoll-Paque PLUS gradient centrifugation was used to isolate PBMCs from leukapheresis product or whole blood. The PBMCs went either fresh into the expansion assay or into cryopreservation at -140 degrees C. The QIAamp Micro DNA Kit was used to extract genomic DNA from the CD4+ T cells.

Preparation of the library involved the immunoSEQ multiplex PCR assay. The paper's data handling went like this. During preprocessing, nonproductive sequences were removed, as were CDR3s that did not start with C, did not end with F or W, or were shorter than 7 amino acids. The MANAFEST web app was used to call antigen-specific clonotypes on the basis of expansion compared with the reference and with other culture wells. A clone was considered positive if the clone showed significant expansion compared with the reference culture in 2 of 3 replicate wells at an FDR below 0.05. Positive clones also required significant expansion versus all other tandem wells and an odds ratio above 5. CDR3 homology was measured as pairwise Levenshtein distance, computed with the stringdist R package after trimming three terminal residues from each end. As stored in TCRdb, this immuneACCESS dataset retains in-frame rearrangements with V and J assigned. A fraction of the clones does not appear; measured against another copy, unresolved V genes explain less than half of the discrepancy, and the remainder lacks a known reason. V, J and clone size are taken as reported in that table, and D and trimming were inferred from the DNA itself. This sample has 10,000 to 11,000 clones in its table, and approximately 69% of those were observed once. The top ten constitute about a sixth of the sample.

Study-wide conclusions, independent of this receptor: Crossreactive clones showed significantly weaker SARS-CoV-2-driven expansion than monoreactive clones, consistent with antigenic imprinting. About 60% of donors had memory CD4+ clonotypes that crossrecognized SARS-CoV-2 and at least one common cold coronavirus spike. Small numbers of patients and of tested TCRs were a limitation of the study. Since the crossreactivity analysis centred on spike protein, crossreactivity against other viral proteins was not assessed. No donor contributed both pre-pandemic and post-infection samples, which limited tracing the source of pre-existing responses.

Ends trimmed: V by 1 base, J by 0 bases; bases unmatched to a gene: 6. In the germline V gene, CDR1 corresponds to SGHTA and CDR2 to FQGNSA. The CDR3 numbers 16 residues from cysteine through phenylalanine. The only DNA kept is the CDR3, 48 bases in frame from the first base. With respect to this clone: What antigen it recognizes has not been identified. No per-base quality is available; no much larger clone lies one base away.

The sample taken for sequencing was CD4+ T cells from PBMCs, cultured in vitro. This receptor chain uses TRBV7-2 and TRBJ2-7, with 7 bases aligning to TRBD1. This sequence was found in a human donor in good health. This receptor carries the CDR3 CASSLGLGDSSYEQYF. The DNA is TGTGCCAGCAGCTTAGGCTTAGGGGACAGCTCCTACGAGCAGTACTTC.